This T cell receptor beta chain was identified in a study of OX40 agonist ivuxolimab in advanced cancers. Study-wide background: The study gave patients intravenous ivuxolimab at 0.01 to 10 mg/kg every 2 weeks. The group had a mean age of about 65 years, ranged from roughly 23 to 79, and was approximately 81% male.

Points on this clone: Its antigen is as yet unknown.

CDR1 is MNHNS and CDR2 is SASEGT in the germline V gene. V was shortened by 0 bases and J by 0 bases, with 10 bases between the two germline ends. The CDR3 spans 16 residues. Study conclusions and caveats: The investigators did not determine what antigen specificity the expanded peripheral T cells had. Expanded clones belonging to CD8+ T cells outnumbered, on average, those of CD4+.

Only in-frame clones appear in the TCRdb table, and some are missing; sequencing was by immunoSEQ multiplex PCR. This table holds about 99,000 clones, 95% to 96% found once. The sequence was obtained from an adult with an advanced solid tumor such as melanoma, head and neck, liver or kidney cancer. The material sequenced was CD4+ or CD8+ T cells sorted from blood, taken in a trial of the OX40 agonist ivuxolimab. V is TRBV6-1 and J is TRBJ2-3; possible D gene TRBD1, 6 bases. The CDR3 DNA is TGTGCCAGCAGTGAAGCAGTAAGGGGGAGCACAGATACGCAGTATTTT. This encodes CASSEAVRGSTDTQYF.